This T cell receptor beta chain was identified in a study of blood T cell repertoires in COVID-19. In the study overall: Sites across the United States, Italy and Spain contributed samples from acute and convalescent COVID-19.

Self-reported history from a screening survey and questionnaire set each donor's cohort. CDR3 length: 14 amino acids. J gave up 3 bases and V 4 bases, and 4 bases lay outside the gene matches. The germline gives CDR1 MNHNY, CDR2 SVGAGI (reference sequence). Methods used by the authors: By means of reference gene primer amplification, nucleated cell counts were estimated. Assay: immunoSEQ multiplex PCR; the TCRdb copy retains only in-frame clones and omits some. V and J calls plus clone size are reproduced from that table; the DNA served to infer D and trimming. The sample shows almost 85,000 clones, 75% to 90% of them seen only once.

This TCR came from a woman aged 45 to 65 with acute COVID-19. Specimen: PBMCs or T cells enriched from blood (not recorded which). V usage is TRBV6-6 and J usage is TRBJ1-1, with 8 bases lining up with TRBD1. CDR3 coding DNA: TGTGCCAGCAGTTCCCGGACAGGGCACACTGAAGCTTTCTTT. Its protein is CASSSRTGHTEAFF.